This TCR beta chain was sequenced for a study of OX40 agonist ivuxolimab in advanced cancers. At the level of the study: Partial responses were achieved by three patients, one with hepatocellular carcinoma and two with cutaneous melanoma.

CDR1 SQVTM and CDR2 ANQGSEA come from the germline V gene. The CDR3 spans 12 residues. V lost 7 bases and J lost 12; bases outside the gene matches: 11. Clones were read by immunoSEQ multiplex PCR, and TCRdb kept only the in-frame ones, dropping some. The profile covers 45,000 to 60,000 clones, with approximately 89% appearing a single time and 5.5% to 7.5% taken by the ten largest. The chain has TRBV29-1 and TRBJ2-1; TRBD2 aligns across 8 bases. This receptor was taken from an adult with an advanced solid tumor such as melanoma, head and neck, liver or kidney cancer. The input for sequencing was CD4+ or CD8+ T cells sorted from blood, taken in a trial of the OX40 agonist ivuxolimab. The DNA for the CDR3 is TGCAGCGCCACTAGCGGACGCCCTGGGCAGTTCTTC. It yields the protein CSATSGRPGQFF.